The following is a T cell receptor beta chain sequence with its context. Germline CDR1 and CDR2: MDHEN and SYDVKM. V was shortened by 5 bases and J by 7 bases, with 23 bases between the two germline ends. CDR3 length: 16 amino acids. The data were taken from a study of blood T cell repertoires in COVID-19. Across the whole study: Spain, Italy and the United States supplied samples that represented acute and convalescent COVID-19.

Only in-frame clones appear in the TCRdb table, and some are missing; sequencing was by immunoSEQ multiplex PCR. The data show 110,000 or so clones, around 84% seen once. This TCR was sampled from a human donor in a cohort sampled during active COVID-19. Specimen: peripheral blood. The rearrangement links TRBV28 to TRBJ1-2; D perhaps matches TRBD1 (5 bases). The CDR3 loop is CASSAATRIRDFGYTF. The DNA for the CDR3 is TGTGCCAGCAGTGCCGCGACTAGGATCAGGGATTTTGGCTACACCTTC.